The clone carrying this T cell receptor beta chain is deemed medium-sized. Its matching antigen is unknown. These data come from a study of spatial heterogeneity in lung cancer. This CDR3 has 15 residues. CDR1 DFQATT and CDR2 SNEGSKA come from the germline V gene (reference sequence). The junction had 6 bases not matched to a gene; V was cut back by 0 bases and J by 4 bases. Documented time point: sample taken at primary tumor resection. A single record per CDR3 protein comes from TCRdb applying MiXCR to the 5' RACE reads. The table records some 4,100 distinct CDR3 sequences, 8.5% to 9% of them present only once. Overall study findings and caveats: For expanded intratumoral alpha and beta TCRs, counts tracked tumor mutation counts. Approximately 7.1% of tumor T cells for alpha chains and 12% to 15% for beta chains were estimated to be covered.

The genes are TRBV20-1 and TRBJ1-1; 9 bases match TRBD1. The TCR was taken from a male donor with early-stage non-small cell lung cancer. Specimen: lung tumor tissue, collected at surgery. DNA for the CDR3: TGCAGTGCTAGAGAAACCGGGACAGGGTTCACTGAAGCTTTCTTT. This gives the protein CSARETGTGFTEAFF.